Listed below are T cell receptor beta chains from one sample, sequenced in a study of response to subunit inactivated influenza vaccine. Each CDR3 protein is one row after TCRdb ran MiXCR on the RT-PCR reads. Found here are 560,000 or so distinct CDR3 sequences, about 8% of them singletons; the top ten hold approximately 12%. This specimen was PBMCs from blood, taken less than 25 months after vaccination. The receptors were sampled from a man between 50 and 69 years old who received an inactivated influenza vaccine. Each CDR3 is given with its conserved first and last residue. Fields, in order: clone size, V gene, J gene, D gene, CDR3 protein, CDR3 DNA. The D gene is left open where the match is weak. Clone sizes are given selectively: once, few, many, or a class where the clone is expanded.

size: -
V: TRBV7-9
J: TRBJ2-5
D: -
CDR3: CASSLVVAGLGETQYF
DNA: TGTGCCAGCAGCTTAGTAGTTGCGGGGCTGGGGGAGACCCAGTACTTC

size: -
V: TRBV5-8
J: TRBJ1-2
D: -
CDR3: CASSLDLETYGYTF
DNA: TGTGCCAGCAGCTTGGACTTGGAAACCTATGGCTACACCTTC

size: many
V: TRBV5-1
J: TRBJ1-5
D: -
CDR3: CASSLAGRSNQPQHF
DNA: TGCGCCAGCAGCTTGGCAGGGCGAAGCAATCAGCCCCAGCATTTT

size: few
V: TRBV6-1
J: TRBJ2-1
D: TRBD1
CDR3: CASTYRGYNEQFF
DNA: TGTGCCAGCACCTACAGGGGGTACAATGAGCAGTTCTTC

size: few
V: TRBV4-2
J: TRBJ2-2
D: TRBD2
CDR3: CASSQRTSGTNTGELFF
DNA: TGTGCCAGCAGCCAAAGGACTAGCGGGACGAACACCGGGGAGCTGTTTTTT

size: few
V: TRBV29-1
J: TRBJ2-2
D: -
CDR3: CSVDHWSGELFF
DNA: TGCAGCGTTGACCATTGGAGCGGGGAGCTGTTTTTT

size: many
V: TRBV5-1
J: TRBJ2-4
D: -
CDR3: CASSPGYGAKNIQYF
DNA: TGCGCCAGCAGTCCAGGGTACGGGGCCAAAAACATTCAGTACTTC

size: few
V: TRBV4-2
J: TRBJ2-6
D: TRBD1
CDR3: CASSQPTGLILTGANVLTF
DNA: TGTGCCAGCAGCCAACCGACAGGGTTGATTTTAACTGGGGCCAACGTCCTGACTTTC

size: few
V: TRBV20-1
J: TRBJ2-3
D: -
CDR3: CSARTGTTRGDTQYF
DNA: TGCAGTGCTAGGACCGGGACAACCCGTGGGGATACGCAGTATTTT

size: -
V: TRBV24-1
J: TRBJ2-7
D: -
CDR3: CATSDSALYEQYF
DNA: TGTGCCACCAGTGATTCAGCCCTCTACGAGCAGTACTTC

size: many
V: TRBV9
J: TRBJ2-1
D: -
CDR3: CASSRTSYNEQFF
DNA: TGTGCCAGCAGCAGGACTTCTTACAATGAGCAGTTCTTC

size: many
V: TRBV28
J: TRBJ2-7
D: TRBD2
CDR3: CASSPEAGLSYEQYF
DNA: TGTGCCAGCAGTCCTGAAGCGGGGCTCTCCTACGAGCAGTACTTC

size: -
V: TRBV7-2
J: TRBJ2-7
D: TRBD2
CDR3: CASSSPGLAGKYF
DNA: TGTGCCAGCAGCTCCCCCGGACTAGCGGGGAAGTACTTC

size: many
V: TRBV20-1
J: TRBJ2-1
D: TRBD2
CDR3: CSARASGGSSYNEQFF
DNA: TGCAGTGCTAGAGCCTCCGGCGGGAGCTCCTACAATGAGCAGTTCTTC